This TCR beta chain was recovered during a study of T cell clones after liver transplantation (dated by TCRdb to between 2018 and 2021). About the investigation overall: The samples were obtained from ITN030ST, a randomized trial that attempted immunosuppression withdrawal within 2 years after liver transplantation. Donor-reactive T cell clones were identified by TCRbeta sequencing following a pre-transplant mixed lymphocyte reaction and were subsequently tracked in post-transplant blood. As an antigen-independent comparator for donor-reactive sequences, third party-reactive TCRbeta sequences were also identified from pre-transplant MLRs. Three of the eight recipients were HCV-positive; the others were transplanted for non-autoimmune, non-viral indications. No induction therapy was given to the subjects, and standard immunosuppression was administered until randomization at 12-24 months post-transplant. To count as tolerant, a recipient had to stay completely off immunosuppression for at least one year without liver enzymes climbing beyond twice the upper limit of normal. Blood samples were taken pre-transplant, pre-randomization before withdrawal, and post-randomization after full withdrawal or failed withdrawal. The studied cohort comprised 8 liver transplant recipients, 3 classified as tolerant and 5 as non-tolerant.

This clone was detected only a few times. Its cognate antigen has yet to be identified. No per-base quality is available; no much larger clone lies one base away. Using immunoSEQ, frozen genomic DNA was subjected to high-throughput TCRbeta CDR3 sequencing, a process that included PCR amplification, mapping, bias correction and internal controls. The paper's processing steps were these. Only productive rearrangements were retained, and each unique TCRbeta sequence was defined by its CDR3 nucleotide sequence together with its V and J gene. For a sequence to be called donor-reactive, it needed a frequency of at least 0.01% and at least 5-fold expansion in CFSE-low cells compared with unstimulated pre-transplant cells. Minimum frequency thresholds were set for each subject on the basis of the unstimulated sample with the lowest template count, so that a detection power of at least 90% was ensured. Jensen-Shannon divergence between the top 1000 TCRbeta sequences after and before transplant was used to measure repertoire turnover. Two-sided Fisher's exact tests were used to test for changes in how often donor-reactive sequences were detected. Sourced from immuneACCESS, this table was stored by TCRdb with only in-frame sequences that have V and J called. A share of the clones is absent; for the studies checked, an unresolved V gene accounts for under half, and the remainder has no known explanation. V and J calls and clone size are given by that table; D and trimming were obtained from the DNA. This sample comprises approximately 10,000 clones, around 71% of them detected only once. The top ten clonotypes cover about a quarter of the sample.

Reading the germline V gene gives CDR1 SGHNT and CDR2 YENEEA. Between the V and J ends, shortened by 4 bases and 4 bases respectively, the junction contains 13 bases. The cysteine opens and the phenylalanine closes a CDR3 of 15 amino acids. Just the 45-base CDR3 DNA is kept, in frame starting at base 1. Thawed unstimulated PBMCs were stained for CD3, CD4 and CD8 and FACS-sorted into CD3+CD4+ and CD3+CD8+ populations. Each of the 8 studied subjects was randomized to immunosuppression withdrawal. Genomic DNA was isolated with the Qiagen DNeasy Blood and Tissue Kit. Here is what the overall study found, with its caveats: The conclusions were considered preliminary, being limited by small, heterogeneous patient numbers and non-standardized post-transplant time points. In two subjects, low numbers of available donor cells limited the measurable donor-reactive repertoire. Because allograft tissue specimens were not available, migration of donor-reactive T cells into the graft, rather than deletion, may have occurred. Donor-reactive sequences declined more than third party-reactive ones, suggesting partial antigen-specific deletion unrelated to withdrawal success. In most of the 8 subjects, regardless of tolerance or HCV status, circulating donor-reactive CD4 TCRbeta sequences dropped significantly post-transplant. Once repertoire turnover was taken into account, donor-reactive detection showed a significant reduction for CD4 in 7 of 8 subjects and for CD8 in 8 of 8.

This chain joins TRBV11-3 to TRBJ2-2; the D segment cannot be called with confidence. This clonotype was sampled from a human patient who received a liver transplant. Following a transplant, some T lymphocytes may have been derived from the graft donor. The source material was CD4+ T cells from blood, sampled almost 33 months after liver transplant. The DNA reads TGTGCCAGCAGCTCATACAGTGGTGCCACCGGGGAGCTGTTTTTT. Translated, it gives CASSSYSGATGELFF.